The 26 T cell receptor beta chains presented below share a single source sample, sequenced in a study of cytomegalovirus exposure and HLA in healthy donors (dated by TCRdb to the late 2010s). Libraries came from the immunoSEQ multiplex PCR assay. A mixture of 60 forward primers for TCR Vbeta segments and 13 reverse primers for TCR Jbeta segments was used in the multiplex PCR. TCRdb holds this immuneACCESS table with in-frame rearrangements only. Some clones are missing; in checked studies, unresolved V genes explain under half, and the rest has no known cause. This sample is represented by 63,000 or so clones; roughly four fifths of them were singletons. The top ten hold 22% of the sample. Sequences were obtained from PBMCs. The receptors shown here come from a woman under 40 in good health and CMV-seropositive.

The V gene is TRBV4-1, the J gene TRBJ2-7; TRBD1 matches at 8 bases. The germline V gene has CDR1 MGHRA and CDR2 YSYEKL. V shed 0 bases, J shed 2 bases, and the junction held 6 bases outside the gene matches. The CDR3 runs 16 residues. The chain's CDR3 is CASSQELRGQAYEQYF. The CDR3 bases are TGCGCCAGCAGCCAAGAACTCCGGGGACAGGCCTACGAGCAGTACTTC.

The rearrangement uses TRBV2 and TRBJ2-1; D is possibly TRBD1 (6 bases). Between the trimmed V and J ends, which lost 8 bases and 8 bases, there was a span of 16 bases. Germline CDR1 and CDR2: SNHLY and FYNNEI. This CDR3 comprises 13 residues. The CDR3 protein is CASRTVWAYEQFF. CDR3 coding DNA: TGTGCCAGCCGGACAGTCTGGGCCTATGAGCAGTTCTTC.

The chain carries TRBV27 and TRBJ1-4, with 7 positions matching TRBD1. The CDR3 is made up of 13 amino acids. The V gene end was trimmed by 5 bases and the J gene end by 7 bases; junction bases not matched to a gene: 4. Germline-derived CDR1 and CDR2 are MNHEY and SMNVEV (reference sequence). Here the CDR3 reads CASSHRDSEKLFF. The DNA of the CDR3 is TGTGCCAGCAGTCACCGGGACAGTGAAAAACTGTTTTTT.

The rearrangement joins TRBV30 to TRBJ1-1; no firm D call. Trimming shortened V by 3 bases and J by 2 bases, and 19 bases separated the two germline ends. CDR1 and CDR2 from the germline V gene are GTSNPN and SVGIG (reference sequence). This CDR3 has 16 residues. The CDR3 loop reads CAWRISPSGSNTEAFF. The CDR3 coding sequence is TGTGCCTGGAGAATTTCCCCGTCGGGTAGCAACACTGAAGCTTTCTTT.

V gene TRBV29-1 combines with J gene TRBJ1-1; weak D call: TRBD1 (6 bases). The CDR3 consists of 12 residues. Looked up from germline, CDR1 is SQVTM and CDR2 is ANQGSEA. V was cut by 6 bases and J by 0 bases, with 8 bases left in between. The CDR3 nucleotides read TGCAGCGTGGACAGTTTGAACACTGAAGCTTTCTTT. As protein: CSVDSLNTEAFF.

CDR3 nucleotides: TGTGCCAGCAGCTCGACACAGCATCAGCCCCAGCATTTT. Amino acid sequence: CASSSTQHQPQHF. The genes are TRBV6-1 and TRBJ1-5; D not certain. V was shortened by 6 bases and J by 5 bases, with 11 bases between the two germline ends. The CDR3 runs to 13 residues. Germline V CDR1 and CDR2: MNHNS, SASEGT.

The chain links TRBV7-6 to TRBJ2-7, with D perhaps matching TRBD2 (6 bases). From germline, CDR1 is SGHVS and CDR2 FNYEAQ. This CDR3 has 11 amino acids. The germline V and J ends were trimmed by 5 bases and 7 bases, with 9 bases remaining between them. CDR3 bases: TGTGCCAGCAGCCTCAGCGGGGAGCAGTACTTC. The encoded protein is CASSLSGEQYF. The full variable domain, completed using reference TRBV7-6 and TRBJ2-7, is GAGVSQSPRYKVTKRGQDVALRCDPISGHVSLYWYRQALGQGPEFLTYFNYEAQQDKSGLPNDRFSAERPEGSISTLTIQRTEQRDSAMYRCASSLSGEQYFGPGTRLTVT.

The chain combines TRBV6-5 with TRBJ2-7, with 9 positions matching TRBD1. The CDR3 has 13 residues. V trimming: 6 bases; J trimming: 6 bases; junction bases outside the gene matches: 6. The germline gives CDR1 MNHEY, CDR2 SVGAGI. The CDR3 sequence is CASRYRGRFEQYF. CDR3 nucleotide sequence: TGTGCCAGCAGATACAGGGGGCGCTTCGAGCAGTACTTC.

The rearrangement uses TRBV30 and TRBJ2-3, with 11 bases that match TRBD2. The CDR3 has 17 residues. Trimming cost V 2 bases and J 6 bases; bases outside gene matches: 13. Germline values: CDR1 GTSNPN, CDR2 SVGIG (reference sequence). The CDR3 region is CAWSIPTTSGIWDTQYF. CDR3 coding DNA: TGTGCCTGGAGTATACCGACGACTAGCGGGATTTGGGATACGCAGTATTTT.

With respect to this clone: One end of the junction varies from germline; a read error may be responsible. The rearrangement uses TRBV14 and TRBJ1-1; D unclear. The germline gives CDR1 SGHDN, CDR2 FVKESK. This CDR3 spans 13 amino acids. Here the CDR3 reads CASSLARSSPALF. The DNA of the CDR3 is TGTGCCAGCAGCCTAGCCCGGAGCAGTCCCGCGCTGTTT.

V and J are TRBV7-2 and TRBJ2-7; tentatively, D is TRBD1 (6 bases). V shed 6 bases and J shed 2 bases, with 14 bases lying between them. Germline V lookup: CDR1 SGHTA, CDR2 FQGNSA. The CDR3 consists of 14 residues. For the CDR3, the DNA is TGTGCCAGCAGTCGTAGGACAGAGGCCTACGAGCAGTACTTC. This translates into CASSRRTEAYEQYF. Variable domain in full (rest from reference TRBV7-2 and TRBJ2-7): GAGVSQSPSNKVTEKGKDVELRCDPISGHTALYWYRQSLGQGLEFLIYFQGNSAPDKSGLPSDRFSAERTGGSVSTLTIQRTQQEDSAVYLCASSRRTEAYEQYFGPGTRLTVT.

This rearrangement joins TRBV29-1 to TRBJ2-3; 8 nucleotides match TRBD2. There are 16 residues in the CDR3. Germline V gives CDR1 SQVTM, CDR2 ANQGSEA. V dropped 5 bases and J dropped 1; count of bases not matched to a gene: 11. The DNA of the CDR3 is TGCAGCGTTACGGGGCGTCTAGCGGGCGGCACAGATACGCAGTATTTT. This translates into CSVTGRLAGGTDTQYF.

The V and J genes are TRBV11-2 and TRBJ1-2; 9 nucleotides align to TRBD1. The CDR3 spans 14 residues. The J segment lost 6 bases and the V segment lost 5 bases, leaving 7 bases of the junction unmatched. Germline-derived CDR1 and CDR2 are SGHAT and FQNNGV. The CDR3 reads CASSPGTGFDGYTF. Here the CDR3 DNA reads TGTGCCAGCAGCCCCGGGACAGGGTTCGATGGCTACACCTTC.

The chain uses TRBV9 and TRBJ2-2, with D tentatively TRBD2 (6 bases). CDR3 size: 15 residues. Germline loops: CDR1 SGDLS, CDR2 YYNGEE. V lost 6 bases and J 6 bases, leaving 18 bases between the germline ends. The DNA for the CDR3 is TGTGCCAGCACGCAGACTCCCGGGGGACCCGGGGAGCTGTTTTTT. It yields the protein CASTQTPGGPGELFF.

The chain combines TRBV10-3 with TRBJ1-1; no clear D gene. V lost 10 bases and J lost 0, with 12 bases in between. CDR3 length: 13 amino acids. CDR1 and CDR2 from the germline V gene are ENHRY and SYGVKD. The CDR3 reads CASKWAVNTEAFF. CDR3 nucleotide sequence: TGTGCCAGCAAATGGGCAGTGAACACTGAAGCTTTCTTT.

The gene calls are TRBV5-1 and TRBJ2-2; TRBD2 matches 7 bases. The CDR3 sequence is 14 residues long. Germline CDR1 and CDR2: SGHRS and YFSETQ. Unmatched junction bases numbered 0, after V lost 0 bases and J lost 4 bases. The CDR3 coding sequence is TGCGCCAGCAGCTTGGGGGAGGGCACCGGGGAGCTGTTTTTT. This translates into CASSLGEGTGELFF.

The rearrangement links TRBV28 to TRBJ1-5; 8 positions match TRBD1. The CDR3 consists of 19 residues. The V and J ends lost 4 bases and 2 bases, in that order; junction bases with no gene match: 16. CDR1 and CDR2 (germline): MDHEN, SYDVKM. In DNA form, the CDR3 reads TGTGCCAGCAGTTCACCTGGGGCAGGGGGCATTGGCGGCAATCAGCCCCAGCATTTT. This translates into CASSSPGAGGIGGNQPQHF.

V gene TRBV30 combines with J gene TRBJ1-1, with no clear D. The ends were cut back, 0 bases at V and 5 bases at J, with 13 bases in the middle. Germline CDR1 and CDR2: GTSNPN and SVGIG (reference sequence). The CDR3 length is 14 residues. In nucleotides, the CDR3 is TGTGCCTGGAGTGTCGGACTCTTGGCGACTGAAGCTTTCTTT. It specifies CAWSVGLLATEAFF.

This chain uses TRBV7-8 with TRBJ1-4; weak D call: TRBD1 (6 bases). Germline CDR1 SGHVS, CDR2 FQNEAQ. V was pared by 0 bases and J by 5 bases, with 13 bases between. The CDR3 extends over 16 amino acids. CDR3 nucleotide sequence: TGTGCCAGCAGCTTAGCCCAGGGGTTTAGGAATGAAAAACTGTTTTTT. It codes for CASSLAQGFRNEKLFF.

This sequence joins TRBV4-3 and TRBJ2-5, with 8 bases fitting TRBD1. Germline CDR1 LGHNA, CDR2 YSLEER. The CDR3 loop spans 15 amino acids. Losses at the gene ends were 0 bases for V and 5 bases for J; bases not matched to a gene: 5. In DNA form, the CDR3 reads TGCGCCAGCAGCCAAGATCAGGGGGCGAGGGAGACCCAGTACTTC. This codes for CASSQDQGARETQYF.

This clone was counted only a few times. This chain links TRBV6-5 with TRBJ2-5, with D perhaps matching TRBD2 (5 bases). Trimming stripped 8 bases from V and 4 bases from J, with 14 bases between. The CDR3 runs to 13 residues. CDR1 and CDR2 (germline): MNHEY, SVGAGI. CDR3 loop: CASASPGGETQYF. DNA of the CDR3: TGTGCCAGCGCTAGCCCAGGTGGAGAGACCCAGTACTTC.

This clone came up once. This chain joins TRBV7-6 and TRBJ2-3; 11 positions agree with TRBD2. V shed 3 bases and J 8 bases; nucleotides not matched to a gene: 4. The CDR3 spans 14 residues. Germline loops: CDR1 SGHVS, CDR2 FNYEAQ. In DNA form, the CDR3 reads TGTGCCAGCAGCTTGACTAGCGGGGCGTCTACGCAGTATTTT. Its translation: CASSLTSGASTQYF.

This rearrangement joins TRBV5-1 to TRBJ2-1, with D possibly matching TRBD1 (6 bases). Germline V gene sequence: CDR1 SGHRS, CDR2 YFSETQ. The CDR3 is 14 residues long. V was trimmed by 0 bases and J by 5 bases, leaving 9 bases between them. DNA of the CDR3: TGCGCCAGCAGCTTGGCAGGGGCTGACAATGAGCAGTTCTTC. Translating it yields CASSLAGADNEQFF.

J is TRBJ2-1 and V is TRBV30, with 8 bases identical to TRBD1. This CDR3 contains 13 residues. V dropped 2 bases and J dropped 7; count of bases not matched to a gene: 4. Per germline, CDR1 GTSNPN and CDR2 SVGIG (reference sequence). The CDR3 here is CAWSNRGRNEQFF. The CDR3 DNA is TGTGCCTGGAGTAACAGGGGGAGGAATGAGCAGTTCTTC. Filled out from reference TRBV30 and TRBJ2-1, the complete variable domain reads SQTIHQWPATLVQPVGSPLSLECTVEGTSNPNLYWYRQAAGRGLQLLFYSVGIGQISSEVPQNLSASRPQDRQFILSSKKLLLSDSGFYLCAWSNRGRNEQFFGPGTRLTVL.

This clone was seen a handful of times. DNA for the CDR3: TGTGCCACGAATAGGGTGGCGGGCAGCACAGATACGCAGTATTTT. As protein: CATNRVAGSTDTQYF. The V and J genes are TRBV28 and TRBJ2-3; TRBD2 is a possible D gene (5 bases). The CDR3 is 15 residues long. The V and J ends lost 10 bases and 0 bases respectively, with 17 bases between them. The germline V gene has CDR1 MDHEN and CDR2 SYDVKM.

The CDR3 coding sequence is TGTGCCAGCTCACCACTGCAGGGAACTAGCACAGATACGCAGTATTTT. Its protein product is CASSPLQGTSTDTQYF. The chain employs TRBV18 and TRBJ2-3, with D tentatively TRBD1 (5 bases). The CDR3 consists of 16 residues. Per the germline V gene, CDR1 is KGHSH and CDR2 is LQKENI. Trimming shortened V by 1 base and J by 0 bases, and 11 bases separated the two germline ends.